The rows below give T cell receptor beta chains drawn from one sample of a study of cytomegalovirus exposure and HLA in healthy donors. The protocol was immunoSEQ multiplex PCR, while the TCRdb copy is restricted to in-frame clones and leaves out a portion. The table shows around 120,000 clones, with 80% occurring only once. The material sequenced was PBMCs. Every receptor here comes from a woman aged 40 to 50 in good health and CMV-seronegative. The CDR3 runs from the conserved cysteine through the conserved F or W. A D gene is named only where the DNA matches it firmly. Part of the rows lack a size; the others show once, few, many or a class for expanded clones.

cdr3_nt: TGCGCCAGCAGCCAATTTCCCCCAGGGCGTAGCTCCTACAATGAGCAGTTCTTC; cdr3_aa: CASSQFPPGRSSYNEQFF; d_call: NA; j_call: TRBJ2-1; v_call: TRBV4-1; clone_size: NA
cdr3_nt: TGCGCCAGCAGCCAAGATATCGGGGTTACGGATAATTCACCCCTCCACTTT; cdr3_aa: CASSQDIGVTDNSPLHF; d_call: NA; j_call: TRBJ1-6; v_call: TRBV4-3; clone_size: NA
cdr3_nt: TGTGCCAGCAGTTTGTTGACTAGCGGTACAGATACGCAGTATTTT; cdr3_aa: CASSLLTSGTDTQYF; d_call: TRBD2; j_call: TRBJ2-3; v_call: TRBV27; clone_size: NA
cdr3_nt: TGTGCCAGCAGCGTAGCTACCAATCAGCCCCAGCATTTT; cdr3_aa: CASSVATNQPQHF; d_call: NA; j_call: TRBJ1-5; v_call: TRBV9; clone_size: NA
cdr3_nt: TGCGCCAGCAGCCCAGACAGCCTATATGGCTACACCTTC; cdr3_aa: CASSPDSLYGYTF; d_call: NA; j_call: TRBJ1-2; v_call: TRBV5-1; clone_size: NA
cdr3_nt: TGTGCCAGCAGCTCCTACGGAGGGGACACCGGGGAGCTGTTTTTT; cdr3_aa: CASSSYGGDTGELFF; d_call: NA; j_call: TRBJ2-2; v_call: TRBV7-2; clone_size: NA
cdr3_nt: TGCGCCAGCAGCCAAGATCGGGGTACCTCAAAGACCCAGTACTTC; cdr3_aa: CASSQDRGTSKTQYF; d_call: NA; j_call: TRBJ2-5; v_call: TRBV4-3; clone_size: NA
cdr3_nt: TGTGCCAGCAGCTCCAGACAGGTCCGGGGCGAGCAGTACTTC; cdr3_aa: CASSSRQVRGEQYF; d_call: NA; j_call: TRBJ2-7; v_call: TRBV7-6; clone_size: NA
cdr3_nt: TGTGCCAGCAGCTCGGGACTAGCGGGAGTTCTAGATACGCAGTATTTT; cdr3_aa: CASSSGLAGVLDTQYF; d_call: TRBD2; j_call: TRBJ2-3; v_call: TRBV7-3; clone_size: once
cdr3_nt: TGTGCCATCAGTGACCGGGCGGGAGGCACGACCACCGGGGAGCTGTTTTTT; cdr3_aa: CAISDRAGGTTTGELFF; d_call: TRBD2; j_call: TRBJ2-2; v_call: TRBV10-3; clone_size: NA